In its sample, the clone carrying this T cell receptor (beta chain) was seen a few times. The germline V gene encodes CDR1 MNHEY and CDR2 SMNVEV (reference sequence). There are 14 residues in the CDR3. V lost 5 bases and J lost 7; bases outside the gene matches: 8. The second PCR ran about 6 to 12 cycles with a sample-barcoded 5' primer and J-beta primers. All samples gave at least 2.5 million CDR3-containing paired-end reads. TCRdb independently ran MiXCR on the 5' RACE reads; one entry per CDR3 protein. The table has fewer than 800,000 distinct CDR3 sequences, 20% to 30% seen once. The data stem from a study of blood T cells in healthy people across ages. Total RNA amounts of at least 6 micrograms were extracted per sample. These records were also assigned to another study, of T cells of mothers and their children.

The chain joins TRBV27 to TRBJ2-5, with 9 nucleotides matching TRBD1. This TCR was recovered from a boy younger than 18 in good health. The sequenced material came from blood. The CDR3 DNA sequence: TGTGCCAGCAGTCCGTGGGAGGGACAGGGGACCCAGTACTTC. Amino acid sequence: CASSPWEGQGTQYF.